The 17 T cell receptor beta chains given below trace back to one sample, sequenced in a study of blood T cell repertoires in COVID-19. Using immunoSEQ multiplex PCR, the repertoire was profiled, and TCRdb retains in-frame clones only, with some absent. The sample lists 60,000 to 75,000 clones; roughly 84% were seen once. The specimen sequenced was peripheral blood. All receptors come from a woman in her seventies with acute or convalescent COVID-19.

The chain links TRBV5-4 to TRBJ1-4, with D tentatively TRBD1 (6 bases). This CDR3 region has 15 residues. Germline V CDR1 and CDR2: SGHNT, YYREEE (reference sequence). V gave up 5 bases and J gave up 0 bases, with 11 bases separating them. The CDR3 sequence is CASSQGGSTNEKLFF. The CDR3 nucleotides are TGTGCCAGCAGTCAAGGGGGATCAACTAATGAAAAACTGTTTTTT.

The chain joins TRBV6-5 to TRBJ1-4; the match to TRBD1 covers 8 bases. The ends lost 7 bases at V and 3 bases at J; junction bases unmatched: 4. Germline lookup yields CDR1 MNHEY and CDR2 SVGAGI. The CDR3 totals 14 residues. CDR3 region: CASKVDRANEKLFF. CDR3 DNA: TGTGCCAGCAAGGTGGACAGGGCTAATGAAAAACTGTTTTTT.

This chain joins TRBV2 and TRBJ1-6; 8 nucleotides agree with TRBD1. Germline assignment: CDR1 SNHLY and CDR2 FYNNEI. The CDR3 is made up of 15 amino acids. J was trimmed by 11 bases and V by 6 bases; bases with no gene match: 12. CDR3 in DNA: TGTGCCAGCAGAGACGCCGGGACAGGAACGCCACCCCTCCACTTT. Its protein is CASRDAGTGTPPLHF. The complete variable domain, with remaining parts taken from reference TRBV2 and TRBJ1-6, reads EPEVTQTPSHQVTQMGQEVILRCVPISNHLYFYWYRQILGQKVEFLVSFYNNEISEKSEIFDDQFSVERPDGSNFTLKIRSTKLEDSAMYFCASRDAGTGTPPLHFGNGTRLTVT.

This clone was detected a few times. This chain uses TRBV6-6 with TRBJ2-1; TRBD2 might be the D (5 bases). The CDR3 covers 12 residues. Trimming pared 7 bases from V and 8 bases from J, leaving 12 bases between. Germline V gene lookup returns CDR1 MNHNY and CDR2 SVGAGI (reference sequence). This CDR3 is CASTLTGDEQFF. DNA for the CDR3: TGTGCCAGCACCCTCACCGGGGATGAGCAGTTCTTC.

The chain couples TRBV5-6 to TRBJ1-5; D remains unclear. The germline CDR1 and CDR2 sequences are SGHDT and YYEEEE. Trimming removed 0 bases from V and 8 bases from J, with 6 bases in between. The CDR3 has 12 residues. CDR3 DNA: TGTGCCAGCAGCTTGGCGAGGGAGCCCCAGCATTTT. Its protein product is CASSLAREPQHF. The full variable domain, rest sourced from reference TRBV5-6 and TRBJ1-5, is DAGVTQSPTHLIKTRGQQVTLRCSPKSGHDTVSWYQQALGQGPQFIFQYYEEEERQRGNFPDRFSGHQFPNYSSELNVNALLLGDSALYLCASSLAREPQHFGDGTRLSIL.

The gene calls are TRBV21-1 and TRBJ2-3; the DNA was not compared with TRBD2, the D call given in the table. TRBV21-1 is recorded as a pseudogene. The length of the CDR3 is 14 residues. In DNA form, the CDR3 reads TGTGCCAGCAGCAAAGGGAGTCCGGCAGATACGCAGTATTTT. Its protein product is CASSKGSPADTQYF.

This rearrangement joins TRBV11-1 to TRBJ2-5, with unresolved D. This CDR3 contains 12 residues. Trimming cost V 5 bases and J 4 bases, with 8 bases left between them. Looked up from germline, CDR1 is SGHAT and CDR2 is FQDESV (reference sequence). CDR3 nucleotide sequence: TGTGCCAGCAGCCAAATCGGAGAGACCCAGTACTTC. Protein product: CASSQIGETQYF.

The V gene is TRBV21-1, the J gene TRBJ2-2; TRBD2 reflects the table's D call only, with no check against the DNA. TRBV21-1 is a listed pseudogene. The CDR3 is 18 amino acids. CDR3: CASSKAPAAEDLTGELFF. DNA of the CDR3: TGTGCCAGCAGCAAAGCGCCAGCTGCGGAAGACCTCACCGGGGAGCTGTTTTTT.

V usage is TRBV5-4 and J usage is TRBJ1-1, with D tentatively TRBD1 (5 bases). V was shortened by 2 bases and J by 4 bases, with 12 bases between the two germline ends. The V gene's germline CDR1 is SGHNT and CDR2 YYREEE (reference sequence). The CDR3 length is 14 residues. CDR3 nucleotide sequence: TGTGCCAGCAGCTTTAATTGGGGGGGCACTGAAGCTTTCTTT. Translating gives CASSFNWGGTEAFF.

The chain employs TRBV6-5 and TRBJ1-1, with TRBD1 identical over 7 bases. J was trimmed by 1 base and V by 8 bases; bases with no gene match: 4. CDR1 is MNHEY, CDR2 SVGAGI, per germline. CDR3 length equals 13 residues. CDR3 in DNA: TGTGCCAGCGGGACAGAGGGGAACACTGAAGCTTTCTTT. Protein product: CASGTEGNTEAFF.

DNA for the CDR3: TGTGCCAGCAGCCCCCGACTAGCGGGGGGAACAGATACGCAGTATTTT. Translated, it gives CASSPRLAGGTDTQYF. The rearrangement joins TRBV5-5 to TRBJ2-3; 13 bases align to TRBD2. Trimming took 4 bases from V and 3 from J; bases not matched to a gene: 5. The CDR3 loop spans 16 amino acids. Germline V gene lookup returns CDR1 SGHKS and CDR2 YYEKEE (reference sequence).

This clone was observed once. This rearrangement joins TRBV5-1 to TRBJ2-7, with TRBD1 identical over 7 bases. CDR3 size: 12 residues. The V segment lost 1 base and the J segment 5 bases; nucleotides outside the gene matches: 0. Germline assignment: CDR1 SGHRS and CDR2 YFSETQ. The CDR3 loop reads CASSLTGDEQYF. DNA of the CDR3: TGCGCCAGCAGCTTGACAGGGGACGAGCAGTACTTC.

This clone occurred many times. This chain connects TRBV11-2 to TRBJ1-4; TRBD1 matches at 8 bases. The CDR3 spans 18 residues. Germline CDR1 reads SGHAT; CDR2 reads FQNNGV. V was pared by 5 bases and J by 3 bases, with 14 bases of the junction left unmatched. The CDR3 bases are TGTGCCAGCAGCCCAGGGGGCAGGGGGCGATTTGCTAATGAAAAACTGTTTTTT. Its protein is CASSPGGRGRFANEKLFF.

The chain combines TRBV2 with TRBJ1-1; a possible D gene is TRBD1 (6 bases). Trimming took 2 bases from V and 6 from J, leaving 10 bases between them. The CDR3 runs to 13 residues. Germline V gene lookup returns CDR1 SNHLY and CDR2 FYNNEI. The CDR3 spells CASSEIRGPEAFF. Written as DNA, the CDR3 is TGTGCCAGCAGTGAAATCAGGGGCCCTGAAGCTTTCTTT.

The CDR3 spells CASSLGPALPAFF. The DNA for the CDR3 is TGTGCCAGCAGCTTGGGGCCTGCCTTGCCAGCTTTCTTT. The chain uses TRBV7-8 and TRBJ1-1, with D possibly being TRBD1 (5 bases). Trimming stripped 3 bases from V and 10 bases from J, with 15 bases between. CDR3 size: 13 residues. Germline V lookup: CDR1 SGHVS, CDR2 FQNEAQ.

The rearrangement links TRBV19 to TRBJ1-1, with 7 positions matching TRBD1. CDR1 is LNHDA and CDR2 is SQIVND in the germline V gene (reference sequence). The V gene end was trimmed by 6 bases and the J gene end by 6 bases; junction bases not matched to a gene: 7. This CDR3 has 13 residues. CDR3 loop: CASRAQGTAEAFF. The DNA of the CDR3 is TGTGCCAGTAGGGCACAGGGGACCGCTGAAGCTTTCTTT.

This clone is classed as medium-sized. The chain combines TRBV6-2 or TRBV6-3 with TRBJ2-2, with D maybe TRBD1 (5 bases). This CDR3 is 15 amino acids long. Germline CDR1 is MNHEY and CDR2 is SVGEGT. Trimming took off 0 bases at V and 7 bases at J, with 12 bases between the two ends. CDR3 in amino acids: CASSYSSSGFGELFF. The CDR3 nucleotides are TGTGCCAGCAGTTACTCGTCGTCAGGGTTCGGGGAGCTGTTTTTT.